This TCR beta chain was captured in a study of glioma-infiltrating T cells. Study findings and constraints: Gliomas, especially low-grade, showed above-expected tissue-blood divergence; non-neoplastic patients showed below. Only very few CDR3 sequences appeared in both tissue and blood.

With respect to this clonotype: Its antigen is unknown. A single base separates this from a much larger clone, so it may be a read error.

J lost 5 bases, V lost 6 bases, and 7 bases had no gene match. The length of the CDR3 is 14 residues. Germline lookup yields CDR1 MDHEN and CDR2 SYDVKM. TCR alpha and beta CDR3 regions were amplified from RNA using iRepertoire nested multiplex PCR. For one-step reverse transcription and amplification, about 90-450 ng of tissue mRNA or PBMC total RNA was used. Using its own MiXCR run on the multiplex PCR reads, TCRdb lists one record per CDR3 protein. The sample includes fewer than 110,000 distinct CDR3 sequences, around 29% of them seen just once. The chain couples TRBV28 to TRBJ2-1; 7 bases are a match to TRBD1. The source of this sequence is a human donor with low-grade glioma or glioblastoma, undergoing nonglioma brain surgery, or in good health (not recorded which). Material for sequencing was glioma tissue, nonneoplastic brain tissue, or PBMCs (not recorded which). The CDR3 here is CASRTQGFNNEQFF. CDR3 nucleotide sequence: TGTGCCAGCAGAACACAGGGGTTTAACAATGAGCAGTTCTTC.